Sequencing of this T cell receptor (beta chain) was carried out in a study of technical replicates of blood from four donors. Germline CDR1 SGHRS, CDR2 YFSETQ. Losses at the gene ends were 4 bases for V and 4 bases for J; bases not matched to a gene: 9. CDR3 length equals 15 residues. Using immunoSEQ multiplex PCR, the repertoire was profiled, and TCRdb retains in-frame clones only, with some absent. The sample lists approximately 50,000 clones, about 86% occurring once. This clone was seen a single time. The genes are TRBV5-1 and TRBJ1-1, with 8 positions matching TRBD1. The TCR sequence derives from a human donor in good health. Some clones in this sample may be carry-over from other donors' samples. The specimen was PBMCs. CDR3 DNA sequence: TGCGCCAGCAGCACCGGACAGGGACGGGGCACTGAAGCTTTCTTT. It yields the protein CASSTGQGRGTEAFF.